This TCR beta chain is drawn from a study of cytomegalovirus exposure and HLA in healthy donors. Study observations and caveats: Available immune exposure information covered CMV serostatus only. Associated with cytomegalovirus, according to the listing, were around 170 TCR beta chains. As was reported, the classifier diagnosed cytomegalovirus status with high specificity and sensitivity.

Concerning this clone: As yet, its antigen is unknown.

PCR employed 60 Vbeta and 13 Jbeta primers. Sequencing was performed with immunoSEQ multiplex PCR; in TCRdb, only in-frame clones are kept and a portion is missing. This table holds about 150,000 clones, over 60% found once. Source material: PBMCs. This TCR was sampled from a female donor in good health and CMV-seropositive.

CDR3 region: CAWSGWDRRQPQHF. The CDR3 coding sequence is TGTGCCTGGAGTGGGTGGGACAGAAGACAGCCCCAGCATTTT. The chain couples TRBV30 to TRBJ1-5, with 7 nucleotides matching TRBD1. The CDR3 length is 14 residues. With 1 base clipped from V and 7 bases from J, the junction kept 7 bases outside the gene matches. From germline, CDR1 is GTSNPN and CDR2 SVGIG (reference sequence).